Following are 26 T cell receptor beta chains from one sample sequenced in a study of blood T cells in healthy people across ages. Through a sample-barcoded 5' primer and a J-beta primer mix, a second PCR was run for roughly 6 to 11 cycles. TCRdb recomputed calls from the 5' RACE reads with MiXCR, one row per CDR3 protein. The sample contains hundreds of thousands of distinct CDR3 sequences, approximately 35% of which appear only once. Input material: blood. The receptor source for this set is a man aged 18-30 years in good health.

This clonotype has ten or more counts. The chain recombines TRBV11-2 with TRBJ2-3; D call uncertain. CDR1 and CDR2 (germline): SGHAT, FQNNGV. The CDR3 length is 13 residues. Deletions cut 1 base from V and 4 bases from J, with 6 bases between. Here the CDR3 reads CASSLVPPDTQYF. CDR3 nucleotide sequence: TGTGCCAGCAGCTTAGTTCCCCCAGATACGCAGTATTTT. Together with reference TRBV11-2 and TRBJ2-3, the CDR3 gives the full variable domain: EAGVAQSPRYKIIEKRQSVAFWCNPISGHATLYWYQQILGQGPKLLIQFQNNGVVDDSQLPKDRFSAERLKGVDSTLKIQPAKLEDSAVYLCASSLVPPDTQYFGPGTRLTVL.

This chain uses TRBV20-1 with TRBJ1-4, with no clear D. With 5 bases removed from V and 3 bases from J, the gap between germline ends came to 10 bases. Germline lookup yields CDR1 DFQATT and CDR2 SNEGSKA (reference sequence). This CDR3 region has 13 residues. CDR3 in DNA: TGCAGTGCTGGCCGACAAGCTAATGAAAAACTGTTTTTT. It yields the protein CSAGRQANEKLFF.

This clonotype occurred a few times. This rearrangement joins TRBV7-2 to TRBJ2-4, with D possibly being TRBD2 (6 bases). The DNA end is more similar to TRBJ2-5, so the J call may be wrong. The CDR3 has 13 residues. The germline V gene encodes CDR1 SGHTA and CDR2 FQGNSA. CDR3 residues: CASSPAREETQYF. The CDR3 bases are TGTGCCAGCAGCCCTGCCCGGGAGGAGACCCAGTACTTC.

This sequence joins TRBV2 and TRBJ2-1, with 7 bases identical to TRBD2. Trimming cost V 7 bases and J 1 base; bases outside gene matches: 13. CDR1 is SNHLY, CDR2 FYNNEI, per germline. This CDR3 is built from 17 residues. The CDR3 is CASMGGGKRGSYNEQFF. The CDR3 bases are TGTGCCAGCATGGGGGGGGGAAAAAGGGGATCCTACAATGAGCAGTTCTTC.

This clonotype was picked up a small number of times. The DNA of the CDR3 is TGCAGTGCTAGAGATCATAATTCACCCCTCCACTTT. Amino acids: CSARDHNSPLHF. The V and J genes are TRBV20-1 and TRBJ1-6; D remains unclear. The CDR3 totals 12 residues. Germline CDR1 reads DFQATT; CDR2 reads SNEGSKA (reference sequence). V was shortened by 0 bases and J by 5 bases, with 2 bases between the two germline ends.

The CDR3 DNA sequence: TGCAGCGTTCTTGACCCGAATGAGCAGTTCTTC. Protein sequence: CSVLDPNEQFF. This sequence joins TRBV29-1 and TRBJ2-1; D is ambiguous. The V end lost 5 bases, the J end lost 7 bases, and 9 bases lay between the germline ends. The CDR3 covers 11 residues. The germline CDR1 and CDR2 sequences are SQVTM and ANQGSEA.

This clonotype was seen a handful of times. V gene TRBV3-1 combines with J gene TRBJ2-1; D tentatively fits TRBD1 or TRBD2 (5 bases each). The CDR3 is made up of 14 amino acids. Germline CDR1 and CDR2: LGHDT and YNNKEL (reference sequence). V was trimmed by 5 bases and J by 7 bases, leaving 15 bases between them. CDR3 nucleotide sequence: TGTGCCAGCAGCAGGGGACCCTCTTCGAATGAGCAGTTCTTC. Encoded protein: CASSRGPSSNEQFF.

The rearrangement links TRBV4-1 to TRBJ1-5; no firm D call. The V gene lost 2 bases and the J gene lost 0 bases, with 8 bases spanning the gap. The CDR3 extends over 15 amino acids. The germline CDR1 and CDR2 sequences are MGHRA and YSYEKL. CDR3 residues: CASSQRGNSNQPQHF. The CDR3 coding sequence is TGCGCCAGCAGCCAACGAGGGAATAGCAATCAGCCCCAGCATTTT.

Only a few counts were recorded for this clonotype. The J gene is TRBJ2-1, the V gene TRBV12-3 or TRBV12-4; 10 positions match TRBD2. Trimming removed 5 bases from V and 7 bases from J; junction bases left unmatched: 8. The CDR3 sequence is 15 residues long. The CDR3, as DNA: TGTGCCAGCAGTCCGGGAAGCGGGAGGGATAATGAGCAGTTCTTC. Protein product: CASSPGSGRDNEQFF.

This sequence joins TRBV9 and TRBJ1-1, with D maybe TRBD1 (5 bases). This CDR3 is built from 14 residues. Between the trimmed V and J ends, which lost 3 bases and 4 bases, there was a span of 13 bases. Germline loops: CDR1 SGDLS, CDR2 YYNGEE. The CDR3 nucleotides read TGTGCCAGCAGCGAGTATCAGGGAGGCACTGAAGCTTTCTTT. Its translation: CASSEYQGGTEAFF. Using reference TRBV9 and TRBJ1-1 for the parts outside the CDR3, the full variable domain is DSGVTQTPKHLITATGQRVTLRCSPRSGDLSVYWYQQSLDQGLQFLIQYYNGEERAKGNILERFSAQQFPDLHSELNLSSLELGDSALYFCASSEYQGGTEAFFGQGTRLTVV.

This clonotype has only a few counts. The rearrangement uses TRBV6-4 and TRBJ1-3; no definite D call. The ends were cut back, 7 bases at V and 4 bases at J, with 14 bases in the middle. The CDR3 runs to 14 residues. CDR1 is MRHNA and CDR2 is SNTAGT in the germline V gene. The CDR3: CASNLRGAGNTIYF. CDR3 bases: TGTGCCAGCAACCTACGGGGAGCGGGAAACACCATATATTTT.

Of note for this clonotype: The germline gene is not matched at one end of the junction; a read error may be the cause. This sequence joins TRBV5-1 and TRBJ1-5; D is ambiguous. CDR1 is SGHRS, CDR2 YFSETQ, per germline. The CDR3 extends over 15 amino acids. The CDR3 DNA is TGCGCCAGCAGCTTATCCGCTAATGGCAATCAGTCCCAGCATTTT. Protein sequence: CASSLSANGNQSQHF.

This clonotype was seen ten or more times. J is TRBJ2-7 and V is TRBV20-1, with D maybe TRBD1 (6 bases). Germline CDR1 and CDR2: DFQATT and SNEGSKA (reference sequence). The CDR3 spans 14 residues. V gave up 6 bases and J gave up 1 base, with 16 bases separating them. As DNA, the CDR3 is TGCAGTGCCCCAAACAGGGATGTATCCTACGAGCAGTACTTC. Translated, it gives CSAPNRDVSYEQYF.

This clonotype was recorded a few times. The chain is built from TRBV19 and TRBJ2-3; 7 positions match TRBD1. Per germline, CDR1 LNHDA and CDR2 SQIVND (reference sequence). Trimming took 8 bases from V and 3 from J; bases not matched to a gene: 8. The CDR3 spans 14 residues. The CDR3 DNA reads TGTGCCAGTGCACAGGGGATTCGAACAGATACGCAGTATTTT. Translation: CASAQGIRTDTQYF.

In this sample, this clonotype turned up a few times. The chain couples TRBV12-3 or TRBV12-4 to TRBJ2-2; no reliable D call. This CDR3 is built from 15 residues. V lost 3 bases to trimming and J lost 0 bases, with 8 bases between them. Here the CDR3 reads CASSLRSANTGELFF. CDR3 sequence (DNA): TGTGCCAGCAGTTTGAGGAGCGCGAACACCGGGGAGCTGTTTTTT.

V usage is TRBV9 and J usage is TRBJ1-1, with D unclear. The V gene's germline CDR1 is SGDLS and CDR2 YYNGEE. V gave up 2 bases and J gave up 0 bases, with 5 bases separating them. The CDR3 has 13 residues. CDR3 bases: TGTGCCAGCAGCGTCTGGATGAACACTGAAGCTTTCTTT. Protein product: CASSVWMNTEAFF.

Only a few counts were recorded for this clonotype. V gene TRBV6-1 combines with J gene TRBJ1-1; unclear D gene. Germline V CDR1 and CDR2: MNHNS, SASEGT. Trimming took off 3 bases at V and 1 base at J, with 9 bases between the two ends. This CDR3 contains 14 residues. The CDR3 DNA is TGTGCCAGCAGTGATGGTCGGCGGAACACTGAAGCTTTCTTT. Amino acid sequence: CASSDGRRNTEAFF.

The V call is TRBV6-2 or TRBV6-3, the J call TRBJ2-1; 12 bases agree with TRBD2. The CDR3 covers 16 residues. Looked up from germline, CDR1 is MNHEY and CDR2 is SVGEGT. J lost 8 bases, V lost 0 bases, and 5 bases had no gene match. CDR3 DNA sequence: TGTGCCAGCAGTTACTCGACTAGCGGGAGTACGTATGAGCAGTTCTTC. Residues: CASSYSTSGSTYEQFF.

This clonotype was observed a handful of times. The chain combines TRBV20-1 with TRBJ2-3; D is ambiguous. The germline V gene encodes CDR1 DFQATT and CDR2 SNEGSKA (reference sequence). This CDR3 comprises 16 residues. Deletions cut 6 bases from V and 3 bases from J, with 22 bases between. In DNA form, the CDR3 reads TGCAGTGCACCACCGTTTACTCCCCTCGGAACAGATACGCAGTATTTT. This gives the protein CSAPPFTPLGTDTQYF.

This clonotype turned up a few times. The chain recombines TRBV6-5 with TRBJ1-1; possibly TRBD1 for D (6 bases). Per the germline V gene, CDR1 is MNHEY and CDR2 is SVGAGI. V shed 6 bases and J shed 7 bases, with 15 bases lying between them. This CDR3 is built from 13 residues. The CDR3: CASSLTGIHEAFF. CDR3 sequence (DNA): TGTGCCAGCAGCCTTACAGGGATTCATGAAGCTTTCTTT.

This clonotype was detected many times. The genes are TRBV27 and TRBJ2-7; a possible D gene is TRBD1 (5 bases). The V end was cut by 6 bases, the J end by 0 bases, with 12 bases between. This CDR3 has 14 amino acids. Germline-derived CDR1 and CDR2 are MNHEY and SMNVEV (reference sequence). CDR3 amino acids: CASRTTTVSYEQYF. CDR3 nucleotide sequence: TGTGCCAGCAGAACAACGACAGTCTCCTACGAGCAGTACTTC.

This clonotype was found many times. The chain couples TRBV4-3 to TRBJ1-2; TRBD1 matches 7 bases. Germline V gene sequence: CDR1 LGHNA, CDR2 YSLEER. V lost 0 bases to trimming and J lost 3 bases; unmatched junction nucleotides: 1. This CDR3 comprises 14 residues. The chain's CDR3 is CASSQDDRDYGYTF. The CDR3 DNA is TGCGCCAGCAGCCAAGACGACAGGGACTATGGCTACACCTTC.

V gene TRBV12-3 or TRBV12-4 combines with J gene TRBJ2-3; 15 nucleotides match TRBD2. Losses at the gene ends were 6 bases for V and 1 base for J; bases not matched to a gene: 11. This CDR3 contains 19 residues. Here the CDR3 DNA reads TGTGCCAGCAGCACATGTGGGACTAGCGGGGGGCCCGGCACAGATACGCAGTATTTT. Its protein product is CASSTCGTSGGPGTDTQYF.

The chain uses TRBV27 and TRBJ2-1; 8 bases are shared with TRBD1. In germline, CDR1 is MNHEY, CDR2 SMNVEV (reference sequence). J lost 13 bases, V lost 5 bases, and 7 bases had no gene match. This CDR3 is 12 amino acids long. The CDR3 DNA follows: TGTGCCAGCAGTCCCCGGCAGGGGGCACAGTTCTTC. Amino acid sequence: CASSPRQGAQFF.

This clonotype was recorded once. The rearrangement joins TRBV14 to TRBJ2-1; D tentatively reads TRBD1 or TRBD2 (5 bases each). The ends were cut back, 5 bases at V and 9 bases at J, with 17 bases in the middle. The V gene's germline CDR1 is SGHDN and CDR2 FVKESK. This CDR3 is built from 14 residues. CDR3 in amino acids: CASSVRRGDCEQFF. CDR3 nucleotide sequence: TGTGCCAGCAGCGTAAGAAGGGGAGATTGTGAGCAGTTCTTC.

This clonotype occurred many times. V and J are TRBV6-5 and TRBJ2-5; possibly TRBD2 for D (6 bases). V was clipped by 4 bases and J by 7 bases, with 16 bases between them. CDR3 length equals 14 residues. Germline V CDR1 and CDR2: MNHEY, SVGAGI. The CDR3 sequence is CASSSGLLRGTQYF. CDR3 DNA sequence: TGTGCCAGCAGTTCCGGACTACTCCGGGGGACCCAGTACTTC.